These T cell receptor beta chains were read from a single sample in a study of T cells in localized non-small cell lung cancer. Profiling relied on immunoSEQ multiplex PCR, and the TCRdb table lists in-frame clones only, not all of them. The table has 25,000 to 35,000 clones, about four fifths seen once. The sequencing used peripheral blood, collected before any cancer treatment. All receptors come from an older male donor with stage III squamous cell lung carcinoma. Each CDR3 is given with its conserved first and last residue. A D gene is named only where the DNA matches it firmly. Size is stated for part of the rows, as once, few or many counts, or as a class when the clone is expanded.

clone_size j_call d_call v_call cdr3_aa cdr3_nt
few TRBJ2-7 NA TRBV7-2 CASSPQIGEQYF TGTGCCAGCAGCCCCCAAATCGGAGAGCAGTACTTC
once TRBJ2-3 NA TRBV11-3 CASSLTLRASSHLADTQYF TGTGCCAGCAGCTTAACCCTTAGGGCTAGCTCTCACTTGGCAGATACGCAGTATTTT
few TRBJ2-7 NA TRBV4-3 CASSQDRAGWYEQYF TGCGCCAGCAGCCAAGACAGGGCCGGATGGTACGAGCAGTACTTC
NA TRBJ1-1 NA TRBV7-2 CASSFRTEAFF TGTGCCAGCAGCTTCAGGACTGAAGCTTTCTTT
NA TRBJ2-5 TRBD1 TRBV30 CAWSRGQGAVETQYF TGTGCCTGGAGTAGGGGACAGGGGGCCGTAGAGACCCAGTACTTC
NA TRBJ1-5 NA TRBV2 CASSEGVRQPQHF TGTGCCAGCAGTGAAGGGGTTCGTCAGCCCCAGCATTTT
few TRBJ2-5 TRBD2 TRBV7-6 CASSLGGLAGQETQYF TGTGCCAGCAGCTTAGGAGGGCTAGCGGGTCAAGAGACCCAGTACTTC
NA TRBJ2-2 NA TRBV4-3 CASSRKPSFSTNTGELFF TGCGCCAGCAGCCGAAAGCCTAGTTTCTCGACGAACACCGGGGAGCTGTTTTTT
NA TRBJ1-5 NA TRBV2 CASSPPARSNQPQHF TGTGCCAGCAGTCCCCCCGCACGTAGCAATCAGCCCCAGCATTTT
few TRBJ2-7 NA TRBV7-9 CASSSRAYEQYF TGTGCCAGCAGCTCTAGGGCCTACGAGCAGTACTTC
NA TRBJ2-7 TRBD1 TRBV7-2 CASSLSVGGASHEQYF TGTGCCAGCAGCTTATCGGTAGGGGGCGCGAGTCACGAGCAGTACTTC
NA TRBJ1-5 NA TRBV5-8 CASNPRGRSSNQPQHF TGTGCCAGCAACCCTAGGGGACGATCTAGCAATCAGCCCCAGCATTTT
once TRBJ2-6 TRBD2 TRBV18 CASSPLAGGNGANVLTF TGTGCCAGCTCACCACTAGCGGGGGGAAATGGGGCCAACGTCCTGACTTTC
NA TRBJ2-2 NA TRBV18 CASSPGGTPNTGELFF TGTGCCAGCTCACCCGGCGGGACACCTAACACCGGGGAGCTGTTTTTT
NA TRBJ2-7 NA TRBV28 CASRTGGYEQYF TGTGCCAGCCGAACAGGAGGCTACGAGCAGTACTTC
NA TRBJ2-7 TRBD2 TRBV7-8 CASSFVTSGGFDEQYF TGTGCCAGCAGCTTCGTTACTAGCGGGGGGTTCGACGAGCAGTACTTC
NA TRBJ1-5 NA TRBV18 CASSPKEDQPQHF TGTGCCAGCTCACCGAAGGAGGATCAGCCCCAGCATTTT
NA TRBJ2-2 TRBD1 TRBV4-3 CASSQDFRGSTGELFF TGCGCCAGCAGCCAAGATTTCAGGGGGTCAACCGGGGAGCTGTTTTTT
NA TRBJ2-6 TRBD1 TRBV19 CASEDRGLGANVLTF TGTGCCAGTGAGGACAGGGGGCTCGGGGCCAACGTCCTGACTTTC
few TRBJ2-7 NA TRBV10-3 CAISESNEQYF TGTGCCATCAGTGAGTCCAACGAGCAGTACTTC
once TRBJ1-4 TRBD1 TRBV9 CASGSGTGHTEKLFF TGTGCCAGCGGTTCGGGGACAGGGCATACCGAAAAACTGTTTTTT
NA TRBJ1-1 NA TRBV15 CATSRDWNTEAFF TGTGCCACCAGCAGAGACTGGAACACTGAAGCTTTCTTT
NA TRBJ1-2 NA TRBV13 CASSLGDSPNYGYTF TGTGCCAGCAGCTTAGGGGACAGCCCTAACTATGGCTACACCTTC